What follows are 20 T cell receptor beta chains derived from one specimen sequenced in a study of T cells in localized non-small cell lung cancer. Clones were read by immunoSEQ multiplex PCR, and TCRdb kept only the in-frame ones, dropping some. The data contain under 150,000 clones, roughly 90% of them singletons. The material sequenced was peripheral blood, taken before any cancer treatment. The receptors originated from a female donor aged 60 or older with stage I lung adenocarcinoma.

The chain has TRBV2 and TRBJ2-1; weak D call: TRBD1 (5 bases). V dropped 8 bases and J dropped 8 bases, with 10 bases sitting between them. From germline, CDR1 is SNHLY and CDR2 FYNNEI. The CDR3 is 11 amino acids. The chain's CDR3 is CASAGLDEQFF. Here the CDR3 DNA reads TGTGCCAGCGCAGGGTTGGATGAGCAGTTCTTC.

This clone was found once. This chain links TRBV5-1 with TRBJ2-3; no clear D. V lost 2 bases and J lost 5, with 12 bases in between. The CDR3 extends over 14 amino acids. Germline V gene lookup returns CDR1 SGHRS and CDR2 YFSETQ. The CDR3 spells CASSFNAPEDTQYF. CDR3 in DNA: TGCGCCAGCAGCTTTAATGCCCCAGAAGATACGCAGTATTTT.

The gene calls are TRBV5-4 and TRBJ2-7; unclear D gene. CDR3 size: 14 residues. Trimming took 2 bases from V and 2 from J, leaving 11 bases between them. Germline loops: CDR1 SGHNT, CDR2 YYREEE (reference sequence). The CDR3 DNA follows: TGTGCCAGCAGCTTCTTTGCCTTAACCTACGAGCAGTACTTC. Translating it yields CASSFFALTYEQYF. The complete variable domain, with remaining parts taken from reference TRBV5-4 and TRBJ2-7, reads ETGVTQSPTHLIKTRGQQVTLRCSSQSGHNTVSWYQQALGQGPQFIFQYYREEENGRGNFPPRFSGLQFPNYSSELNVNALELDDSALYLCASSFFALTYEQYFGPGTRLTVT.

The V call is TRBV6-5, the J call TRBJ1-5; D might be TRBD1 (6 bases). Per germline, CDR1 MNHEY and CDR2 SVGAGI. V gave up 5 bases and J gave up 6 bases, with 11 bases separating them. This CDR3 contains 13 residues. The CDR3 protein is CASSRGGAQPQHF. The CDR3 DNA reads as TGTGCCAGCAGTCGGGGGGGCGCTCAGCCCCAGCATTTT.

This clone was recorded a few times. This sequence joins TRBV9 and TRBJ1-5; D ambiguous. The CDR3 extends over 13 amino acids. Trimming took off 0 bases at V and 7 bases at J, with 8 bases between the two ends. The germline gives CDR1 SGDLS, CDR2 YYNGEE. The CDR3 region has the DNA TGTGCCAGCAGCGTAGGATCGGGGCAGCCCCAGCATTTT. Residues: CASSVGSGQPQHF.

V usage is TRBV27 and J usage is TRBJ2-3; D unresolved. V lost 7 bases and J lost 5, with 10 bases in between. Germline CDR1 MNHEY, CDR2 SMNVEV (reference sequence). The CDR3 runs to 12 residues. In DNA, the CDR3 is TGTGCCAGCAAAGCCCGCAGAGATACGCAGTATTTT. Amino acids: CASKARRDTQYF.

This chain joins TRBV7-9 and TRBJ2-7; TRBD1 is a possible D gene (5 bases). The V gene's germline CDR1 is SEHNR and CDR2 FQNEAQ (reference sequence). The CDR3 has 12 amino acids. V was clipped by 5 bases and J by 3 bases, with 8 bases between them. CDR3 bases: TGTGCCAGCAGCCTGGACAACTACGAGCAGTACTTC. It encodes CASSLDNYEQYF.

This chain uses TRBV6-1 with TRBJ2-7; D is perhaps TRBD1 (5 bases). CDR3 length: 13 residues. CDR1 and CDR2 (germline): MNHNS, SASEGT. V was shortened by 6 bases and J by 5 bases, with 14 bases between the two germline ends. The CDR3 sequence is CASRHEGVDEQYF. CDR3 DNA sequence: TGTGCCAGCAGACACGAAGGGGTGGACGAGCAGTACTTC.

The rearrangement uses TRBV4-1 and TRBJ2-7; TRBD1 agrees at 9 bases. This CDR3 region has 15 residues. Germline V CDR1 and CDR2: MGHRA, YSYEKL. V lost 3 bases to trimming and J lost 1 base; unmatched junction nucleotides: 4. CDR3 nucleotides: TGCGCCAGCAGCCAGGGACAGGGCGGATCCTACGAGCAGTACTTC. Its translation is CASSQGQGGSYEQYF.

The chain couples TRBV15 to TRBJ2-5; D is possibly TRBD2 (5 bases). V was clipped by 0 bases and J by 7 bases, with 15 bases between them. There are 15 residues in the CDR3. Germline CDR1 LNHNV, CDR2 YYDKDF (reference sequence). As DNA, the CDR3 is TGTGCCACCAGCAGAGAGCTAGCCGGGATTGGGACCCAGTACTTC. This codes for CATSRELAGIGTQYF.

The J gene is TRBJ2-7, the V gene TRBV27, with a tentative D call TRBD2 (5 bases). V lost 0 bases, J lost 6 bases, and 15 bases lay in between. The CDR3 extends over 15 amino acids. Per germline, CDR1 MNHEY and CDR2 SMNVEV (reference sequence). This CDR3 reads CASSLSLSGQTEQYF. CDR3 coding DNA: TGTGCCAGCAGTTTATCGCTCAGCGGTCAAACCGAGCAGTACTTC.

CDR3 coding DNA: TGTGCCATCACTAGCGGGAGTAGTAATGAGCAGTTCTTC. Translating it yields CAITSGSSNEQFF. The chain joins TRBV10-3 to TRBJ2-1; 10 nucleotides match TRBD2. The CDR3 runs to 13 residues. Germline CDR1 is ENHRY and CDR2 is SYGVKD. V trimming: 7 bases; J trimming: 7 bases; junction bases outside the gene matches: 4.

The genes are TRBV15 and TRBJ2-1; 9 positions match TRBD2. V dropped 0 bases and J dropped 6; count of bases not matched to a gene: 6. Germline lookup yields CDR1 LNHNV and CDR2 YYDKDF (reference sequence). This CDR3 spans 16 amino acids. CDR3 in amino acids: CATSREASGTLNEQFF. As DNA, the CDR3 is TGTGCCACCAGCAGAGAGGCTAGCGGGACCCTCAATGAGCAGTTCTTC.

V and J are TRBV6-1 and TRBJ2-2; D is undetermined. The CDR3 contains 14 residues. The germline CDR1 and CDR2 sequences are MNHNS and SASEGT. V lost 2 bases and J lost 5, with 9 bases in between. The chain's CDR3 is CASSELSDTGELFF. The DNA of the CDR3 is TGTGCCAGCAGTGAATTATCCGATACCGGGGAGCTGTTTTTT.

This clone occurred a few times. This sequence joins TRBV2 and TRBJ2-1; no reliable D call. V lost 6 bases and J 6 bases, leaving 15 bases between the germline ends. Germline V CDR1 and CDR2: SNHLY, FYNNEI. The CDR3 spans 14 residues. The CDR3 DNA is TGTGCCAGCAGCGCCATGACCCCGGGCAATGAGCAGTTCTTC. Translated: CASSAMTPGNEQFF.

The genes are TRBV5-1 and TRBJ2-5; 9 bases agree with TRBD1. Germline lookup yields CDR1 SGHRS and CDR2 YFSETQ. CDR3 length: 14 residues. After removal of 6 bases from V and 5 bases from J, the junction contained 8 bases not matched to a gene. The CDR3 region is CASTPGQGFETQYF. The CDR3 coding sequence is TGCGCCAGCACTCCGGGACAGGGTTTCGAGACCCAGTACTTC.

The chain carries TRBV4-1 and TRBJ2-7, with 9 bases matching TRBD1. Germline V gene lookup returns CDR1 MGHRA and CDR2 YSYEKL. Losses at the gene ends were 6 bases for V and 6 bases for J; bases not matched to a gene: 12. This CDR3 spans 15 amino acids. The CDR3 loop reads CASRAPGQGRPEQYF. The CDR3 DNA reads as TGCGCCAGCAGAGCACCGGGACAGGGACGTCCCGAGCAGTACTTC.

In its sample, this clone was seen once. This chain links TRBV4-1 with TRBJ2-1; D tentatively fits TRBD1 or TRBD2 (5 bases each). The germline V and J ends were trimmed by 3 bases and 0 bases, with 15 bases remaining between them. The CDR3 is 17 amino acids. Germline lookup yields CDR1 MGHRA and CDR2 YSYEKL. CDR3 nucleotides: TGCGCCAGCAGCCACCTAGGTGTGGGGGTCTCCTACAATGAGCAGTTCTTC. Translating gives CASSHLGVGVSYNEQFF.

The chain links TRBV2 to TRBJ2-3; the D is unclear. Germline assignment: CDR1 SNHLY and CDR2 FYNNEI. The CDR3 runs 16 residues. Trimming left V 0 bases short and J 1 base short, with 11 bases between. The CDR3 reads CASSEAPRKGTDTQYF. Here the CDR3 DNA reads TGTGCCAGCAGTGAAGCGCCGAGGAAGGGCACAGATACGCAGTATTTT.

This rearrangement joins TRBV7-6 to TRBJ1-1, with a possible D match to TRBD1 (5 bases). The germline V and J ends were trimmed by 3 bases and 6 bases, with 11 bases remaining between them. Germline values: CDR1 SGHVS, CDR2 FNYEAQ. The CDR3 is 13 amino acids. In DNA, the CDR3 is TGTGCCAGCAGCTTCCCGGGGCAGTCTGAAGCTTTCTTT. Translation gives CASSFPGQSEAFF.